The next 7 T cell receptor beta chains were all read from a single sample in a study of blood T cell repertoires in COVID-19. Assay: immunoSEQ multiplex PCR; the TCRdb copy retains only in-frame clones and omits some. Of roughly 72,000 clones listed, about 81% are singletons. Material: peripheral blood. These receptors all come from a woman aged 80 or over with acute or convalescent COVID-19.

The V call is TRBV5-4, the J call TRBJ2-3; no clear D. V was clipped by 2 bases and J by 4 bases, with 14 bases between them. There are 15 residues in the CDR3. The germline V gene encodes CDR1 SGHNT and CDR2 YYREEE (reference sequence). The CDR3 sequence is CASSFPTVGADTQYF. DNA for the CDR3: TGTGCCAGCAGCTTCCCGACCGTGGGCGCAGATACGCAGTATTTT.

Only one count was recorded for this clone. The genes are TRBV27 and TRBJ1-1, with 8 positions matching TRBD1. CDR1 is MNHEY and CDR2 is SMNVEV in the germline V gene (reference sequence). The CDR3 spans 14 residues. Trimming removed 7 bases from V and 5 bases from J; junction bases left unmatched: 9. The CDR3 DNA reads as TGTGCCAGCAACCCCAGGGGGCTTGCGACTGAAGCTTTCTTT. It yields the protein CASNPRGLATEAFF.

This chain uses TRBV5-1 with TRBJ2-5, with 11 nucleotides matching TRBD2. This CDR3 is built from 14 residues. The junction had 4 bases not matched to a gene; V was cut back by 5 bases and J by 4 bases. Per germline, CDR1 SGHRS and CDR2 YFSETQ. CDR3 loop: CASRTSGSSETQYF. DNA for the CDR3: TGCGCCAGCAGAACTAGCGGGAGTTCAGAGACCCAGTACTTC.

This clone showed up just once. The chain has TRBV7-2 and TRBJ1-1; D might be TRBD1 (5 bases). CDR1 is SGHTA and CDR2 is FQGNSA in the germline V gene. The CDR3 is made up of 13 amino acids. Trimming stripped 9 bases from V and 7 bases from J, with 18 bases between. CDR3 sequence reads: CASTFSSGGEAFF. CDR3 DNA sequence: TGTGCCAGTACCTTCTCGTCCGGGGGTGAAGCTTTCTTT.

The chain combines TRBV5-1 with TRBJ1-2, with D unresolved. V lost 6 bases and J lost 6, with 21 bases in between. The length of the CDR3 is 15 residues. Germline CDR1 is SGHRS and CDR2 is YFSETQ. CDR3 DNA sequence: TGCGCCAGCACTCTAGGAGTAGCTGCTCGCGATGGCTACACCTTC. Translated: CASTLGVAARDGYTF.

This chain links TRBV7-6 with TRBJ2-2; the D gene is possibly TRBD2 (6 bases). The CDR3 runs 17 residues. The V gene's germline CDR1 is SGHVS and CDR2 FNYEAQ. V dropped 5 bases and J dropped 7 bases, with 23 bases sitting between them. CDR3 amino acids: CASSRQINLVSGGELFF. DNA of the CDR3: TGTGCCAGCAGCCGGCAGATAAACTTAGTTAGCGGCGGGGAGCTGTTTTTT.

This clone was detected once. The chain joins TRBV5-1 to TRBJ2-5; 8 nucleotides agree with TRBD2. The germline gives CDR1 SGHRS, CDR2 YFSETQ. Unmatched junction bases numbered 8, after V lost 3 bases and J lost 1 base. The CDR3 loop spans 16 amino acids. The CDR3 sequence: CASSSPGGGPQETQYF. Written as DNA, the CDR3 is TGCGCCAGCAGCTCACCGGGAGGGGGGCCCCAAGAGACCCAGTACTTC.